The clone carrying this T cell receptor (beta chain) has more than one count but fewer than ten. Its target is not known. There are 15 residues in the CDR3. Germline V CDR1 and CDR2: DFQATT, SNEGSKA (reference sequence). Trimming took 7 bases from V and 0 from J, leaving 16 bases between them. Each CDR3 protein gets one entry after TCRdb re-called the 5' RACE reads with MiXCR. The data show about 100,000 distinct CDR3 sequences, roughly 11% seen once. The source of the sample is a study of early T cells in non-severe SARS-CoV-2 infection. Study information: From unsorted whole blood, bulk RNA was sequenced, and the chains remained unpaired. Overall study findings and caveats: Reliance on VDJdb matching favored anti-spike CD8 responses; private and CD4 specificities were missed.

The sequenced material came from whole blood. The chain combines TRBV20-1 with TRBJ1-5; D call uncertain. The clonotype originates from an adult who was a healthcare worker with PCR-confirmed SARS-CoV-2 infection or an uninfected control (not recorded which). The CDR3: CSVPRGGNSNQPQHF. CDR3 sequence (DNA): TGCAGTGTTCCTCGGGGAGGCAATAGCAATCAGCCCCAGCATTTT.